These 20 T cell receptor beta chains were all obtained from the same sample, sequenced in a study of T cell changes during pregnancy in multiple sclerosis. Using immunoSEQ multiplex PCR, the repertoire was profiled, and TCRdb retains in-frame clones only, with some absent. The sample shows roughly 84,000 clones, roughly 95% of them seen only once. The sample here was peripheral blood, taken in the third trimester of pregnancy. The source is a female donor in good health, enrolled as a control in a pregnancy study.

This chain connects TRBV2 to TRBJ1-3; D gene ambiguous. Trimming took off 6 bases at V and 0 bases at J, with 15 bases between the two ends. In germline, CDR1 is SNHLY, CDR2 FYNNEI. There are 16 residues in the CDR3. The CDR3 spells CASSVLPGSSGNTIYF. In DNA, the CDR3 is TGTGCCAGCAGCGTCTTACCTGGGAGCTCTGGAAACACCATATATTTT.

This clone appeared a single time. This chain uses TRBV7-9 with TRBJ1-4, with TRBD1 matching 10 bases. The CDR3 totals 16 residues. Germline V CDR1 and CDR2: SEHNR, FQNEAQ (reference sequence). The trim removed 3 bases at V and 5 bases at J, leaving 6 bases unmatched. The CDR3 bases are TGTGCCAGCAGCTTCCTACGGACAGGGGGAAATGAAAAACTGTTTTTT. Amino acids: CASSFLRTGGNEKLFF. Variable domain in full (rest from reference TRBV7-9 and TRBJ1-4): DTGVSQNPRHKITKRGQNVTFRCDPISEHNRLYWYRQTLGQGPEFLTYFQNEAQLEKSRLLSDRFSAERPKGSFSTLEIQRTEQGDSAMYLCASSFLRTGGNEKLFFGSGTQLSVL.

A note on this clone: At the DNA level, this CDR3 is encoded by other sequences in the same sample as well. This rearrangement joins TRBV29-1 to TRBJ2-1; TRBD2 matches 7 bases. J lost 6 bases, V lost 1 base, and 3 bases had no gene match. The CDR3 extends over 13 amino acids. Germline CDR1 SQVTM, CDR2 ANQGSEA. CDR3 coding DNA: TGCAGCGTTGAAGGGCTAGCGGTCAATGAGCAGTTCTTC. Protein sequence: CSVEGLAVNEQFF.

This clone was picked up one time. This chain connects TRBV28 to TRBJ2-7; a possible D gene is TRBD1 (6 bases). CDR3 length: 15 amino acids. The germline gives CDR1 MDHEN, CDR2 SYDVKM. Between the trimmed V and J ends, which lost 7 bases and 3 bases, there was a span of 19 bases. The CDR3 sequence: CASTPPRGQGYEQYF. DNA for the CDR3: TGTGCCAGCACTCCCCCCCGGGGACAAGGCTACGAGCAGTACTTC.

The chain joins TRBV5-8 to TRBJ1-5; no clear D gene. The V and J ends lost 1 base and 0 bases respectively, with 8 bases between them. Germline V gene data show CDR1 as SGHTS and CDR2 as YDEGEE. There are 15 residues in the CDR3. The CDR3 here is CASSLRGYSNQPQHF. The CDR3 nucleotides are TGTGCCAGCAGCTTGCGGGGTTATAGCAATCAGCCCCAGCATTTT.

J is TRBJ2-3 and V is TRBV5-1, with 10 positions matching TRBD1. J gave up 5 bases and V 2 bases, and 8 bases lay outside the gene matches. Per germline, CDR1 SGHRS and CDR2 YFSETQ. The CDR3 extends over 16 amino acids. The CDR3 reads CASSFSLGQGIDTQYF. DNA for the CDR3: TGCGCCAGCAGCTTTTCCTTGGGACAGGGGATAGATACGCAGTATTTT. Drawing the rest from reference TRBV5-1 and TRBJ2-3, the complete variable domain is KAGVTQTPRYLIKTRGQQVTLSCSPISGHRSVSWYQQTPGQGLQFLFEYFSETQRNKGNFPGRFSGRQFSNSRSEMNVSTLELGDSALYLCASSFSLGQGIDTQYFGPGTRLTVL.

The rearrangement links TRBV7-9 to TRBJ2-5, with a weak D call TRBD2 (6 bases). With 2 bases removed from V and 5 bases from J, the gap between germline ends came to 12 bases. Germline V gives CDR1 SEHNR, CDR2 FQNEAQ (reference sequence). The CDR3 runs to 14 residues. The CDR3 region is CASSLTGVGETQYF. CDR3 coding DNA: TGTGCCAGCAGCTTAACGGGAGTCGGGGAGACCCAGTACTTC.

The rearrangement joins TRBV5-1 to TRBJ2-2; D ambiguous. Germline V gene data show CDR1 as SGHRS and CDR2 as YFSETQ. This CDR3 spans 12 amino acids. With 3 bases removed from V and 6 bases from J, the gap between germline ends came to 6 bases. The CDR3 coding sequence is TGCGCCAGCAGCTCTTTCCCCGGGGAGCTGTTTTTT. Protein product: CASSSFPGELFF. The full variable domain, its missing parts supplied by reference TRBV5-1 and TRBJ2-2, is KAGVTQTPRYLIKTRGQQVTLSCSPISGHRSVSWYQQTPGQGLQFLFEYFSETQRNKGNFPGRFSGRQFSNSRSEMNVSTLELGDSALYLCASSSFPGELFFGEGSRLTVL.

The chain has TRBV7-8 and TRBJ2-1; 7 positions match TRBD2. This CDR3 comprises 15 residues. Germline lookup yields CDR1 SGHVS and CDR2 FQNEAQ. V lost 3 bases and J lost 3; bases outside the gene matches: 5. CDR3 sequence: CASSFLSGNYNEQFF. The DNA of the CDR3 is TGTGCCAGCAGCTTCCTAAGCGGGAACTACAATGAGCAGTTCTTC.

In this sample, this clone turned up once. V is TRBV10-3 and J is TRBJ1-2; no reliable D call. Per germline, CDR1 ENHRY and CDR2 SYGVKD. The CDR3 has 12 residues. The V and J ends lost 10 bases and 3 bases respectively, with 12 bases between them. Written as DNA, the CDR3 is TGTGCCAGGCGGGGTGACGACTATGGCTACACCTTC. As protein: CARRGDDYGYTF.

A word on this clone: At one boundary the junction diverges from the germline segment, which might be a read error. The V and J genes are TRBV5-1 and TRBJ2-2; 13 nucleotides match TRBD2. The CDR3 has 15 residues. Looked up from germline, CDR1 is SGHRS and CDR2 is YFSETQ. The DNA of the CDR3 is TGCGCCAGCAGGTTGGGACTAGCGGGAACCGGGGAGCTGTTTTTT. Its protein is CASRLGLAGTGELFF.

The chain employs TRBV11-2 and TRBJ1-3; 7 nucleotides match TRBD1. CDR1 SGHAT and CDR2 FQNNGV come from the germline V gene. J lost 7 bases, V lost 6 bases, and 9 bases had no gene match. This CDR3 has 14 amino acids. CDR3 loop: CASSNDGTANTIYF. The DNA of the CDR3 is TGTGCCAGCAGTAACGACGGGACAGCTAACACCATATATTTT.

V and J are TRBV5-1 and TRBJ2-1; 7 bases are a match to TRBD2. The CDR3 has 16 residues. Germline loops: CDR1 SGHRS, CDR2 YFSETQ. V dropped 3 bases and J dropped 4; count of bases not matched to a gene: 10. DNA of the CDR3: TGCGCCAGCAGCTCGTCTAGCGGAGGAAATTACAATGAGCAGTTCTTC. Its translation is CASSSSSGGNYNEQFF.

The chain carries TRBV6-1 and TRBJ2-7; the D gene is possibly TRBD2 (5 bases). The germline gives CDR1 MNHNS, CDR2 SASEGT. Trimming shortened V by 3 bases and J by 5 bases, and 8 bases separated the two germline ends. There are 12 residues in the CDR3. In DNA, the CDR3 is TGTGCCAGCAGTGATGAGAGGGACGAGCAGTACTTC. Its protein product is CASSDERDEQYF.

The V and J genes are TRBV7-9 and TRBJ2-1; 9 bases are shared with TRBD2. The CDR3 spans 15 residues. Germline loops: CDR1 SEHNR, CDR2 FQNEAQ (reference sequence). Unmatched junction bases numbered 8, after V lost 4 bases and J lost 7 bases. CDR3 loop: CASSSAGGLLNEQFF. In DNA, the CDR3 is TGTGCCAGCAGCTCAGCGGGAGGTCTACTAAATGAGCAGTTCTTC.

This chain links TRBV11-2 with TRBJ1-2; 7 positions agree with TRBD1. Germline CDR1 reads SGHAT; CDR2 reads FQNNGV. V gave up 4 bases and J gave up 2 bases; unmatched junction bases: 10. The CDR3 consists of 16 residues. The CDR3 loop is CASSSGGVGRNYGYTF. CDR3 bases: TGTGCCAGCAGCTCAGGGGGTGTGGGCAGAAACTATGGCTACACCTTC.

The chain couples TRBV5-1 to TRBJ2-5, with 12 bases that match TRBD1. Germline lookup yields CDR1 SGHRS and CDR2 YFSETQ. V gave up 3 bases and J gave up 5 bases; unmatched junction bases: 5. CDR3 length: 15 amino acids. The CDR3 here is CASSWGQGALETQYF. DNA of the CDR3: TGCGCCAGCAGCTGGGGACAGGGGGCGCTGGAGACCCAGTACTTC.

This clone has only one observation. The CDR3 nucleotides read TGCGCCAGCAGCCTCCCTGAAGCTAGCGGAAGCACAGATACGCAGTATTTT. Protein sequence: CASSLPEASGSTDTQYF. This chain connects TRBV5-1 to TRBJ2-3; TRBD2 matches 7 bases. Germline values: CDR1 SGHRS, CDR2 YFSETQ. This CDR3 is 17 amino acids long. The J segment lost 0 bases and the V segment lost 4 bases, leaving 11 bases of the junction unmatched.

This clone has only a few counts. This CDR3 reads CASSDGREYEQYF. CDR3 DNA: TGTGCCAGCAGTGATGGCCGGGAGTACGAGCAGTACTTC. This chain connects TRBV25-1 to TRBJ2-7; tentative D call: TRBD2 (6 bases). Per the germline V gene, CDR1 is MGHDK and CDR2 is SYGVNS. The CDR3 length is 13 residues. Trimming stripped 3 bases from V and 4 bases from J, with 10 bases between.

CDR3 protein: CASSFYRGGNTIYF. CDR3 sequence (DNA): TGTGCCAGCAGCTTTTACAGGGGAGGAAACACCATATATTTT. This chain connects TRBV13 to TRBJ1-3, with 7 bases matching TRBD1. The V gene's germline CDR1 is PRHDT and CDR2 FYEKMQ (reference sequence). The CDR3 is 14 residues long. Trimming cost V 3 bases and J 4 bases; bases outside gene matches: 3.